Included here is one T cell receptor (beta chain) sequence, with context. Its antigen is as yet unknown. CDR3 length: 14 residues. Trimming shortened V by 1 base and J by 1 base, and 8 bases separated the two germline ends. CDR1 SGHDT and CDR2 YYEEEE come from the germline V gene. Time point described: baseline, week 1 (first vaccination visit). Treatment: pre-vaccination baseline after standard-of-care therapy. The data were obtained in a study of a mutant IDH1 vaccine in newly diagnosed glioma. At the level of the study: Patients under treatment included about 60% males and about 38% females and had a mean age of roughly 43 years. Those enrolled had earlier been treated with radiotherapy, temozolomide, or both, mostly both. Points from the study as a whole: Top peripheral T cell clonotype shifts appeared unrelated to pseudoprogression.

Some clones are missing from TCRdb's copy, which holds only in-frame ones; the method was immunoSEQ multiplex PCR. The sample contains approximately 52,000 clones, around three quarters of which appear only once. The V and J genes are TRBV5-6 and TRBJ1-1, with D possibly matching TRBD1 (6 bases). The material was PBMCs, obtained from a glioma patient treated with radiotherapy, temozolomide or both. The receptor was derived from a woman aged 40-49 years with glioma. The CDR3: CASSLTGTNTEAFF. In nucleotides, the CDR3 is TGTGCCAGCAGCTTGACAGGGACGAACACTGAAGCTTTCTTT.